This is a list of T cell receptor beta chains from one sample in a study of CD8 T cells in ankylosing spondylitis. TCRdb processed the 5' RACE reads anew with MiXCR; each CDR3 protein has one entry. The table lists some 130,000 distinct CDR3 sequences, 6% to 8% of them singletons. The source material was blood, either unsorted or a sorted T cell fraction (not recorded which). The receptor source for this set is a female donor with ankylosing spondylitis or in good health (not recorded which). Both conserved end residues are part of each CDR3. Each record gives: J gene, CDR3 length, D gene, V gene, clone size, CDR3 protein, CDR3 DNA. A D gene is named only where the DNA matches it firmly. Clone size is not always given. Where it is, it says once, few, many or a class for expanded clones.

>TRBJ1-1|15|-|TRBV5-1|-
CASSSGAGMNTEAFF
TGCGCCAGCAGCTCCGGGGCGGGAATGAACACTGAAGCTTTCTTT
>TRBJ1-2|17|-|TRBV20-1|-
CSASGQDETTLSYGYTF
TGCAGTGCTAGCGGTCAGGACGAGACAACCCTCTCCTATGGCTACACCTTC
>TRBJ1-2|13|-|TRBV4-1|many
CASSQEDRNGYTF
TGCGCCAGCAGCCAAGAAGACAGGAATGGCTACACCTTC
>TRBJ2-7|13|TRBD1|TRBV6-6|many
CASQGQGSYEQYF
TGTGCCAGCCAGGGACAGGGCTCCTACGAGCAGTACTTC
>TRBJ1-3|15|TRBD1|TRBV24-1|many
CATSILTGCGNTIYF
TGTGCCACCAGTATCCTGACAGGGTGCGGAAACACCATATATTTT
>TRBJ2-5|14|TRBD2|TRBV7-6|many
CASSLVVAGETQYF
TGTGCCAGCAGCTTAGTAGTAGCGGGAGAGACCCAGTACTTC
>TRBJ2-3|14|-|TRBV6-2/TRBV6-3|many
CASRIAEITDTQYF
TGTGCCAGCAGAATAGCGGAGATCACAGATACGCAGTATTTT
>TRBJ2-5|14|TRBD2|TRBV20-1|-
CSATRPAGGETQYF
TGCAGTGCTACCCGCCCTGCGGGGGGAGAGACCCAGTACTTC
>TRBJ1-5|16|-|TRBV4-1|many
CASSQVAGGSNQPQHF
TGCGCCAGCAGCCAAGTTGCGGGGGGGTCCAATCAGCCCCAGCATTTT
>TRBJ2-3|15|-|TRBV5-5|many
CASSLEGDSTDTQYF
TGTGCCAGCAGCTTAGAAGGGGATAGCACAGATACGCAGTATTTT
>TRBJ2-1|12|-|TRBV11-3|few
CASSLDPNEQFF
TGTGCCAGCAGCTTAGATCCGAATGAGCAGTTCTTC
>TRBJ1-1|15|-|TRBV18|-
CASSPIGPKNTEAFF
TGTGCCAGCTCACCAATCGGACCGAAAAACACTGAAGCTTTCTTT
>TRBJ2-7|13|-|TRBV28|many
CASSVRVYYEQYF
TGTGCCAGCAGTGTCAGGGTTTATTACGAGCAGTACTTC
>TRBJ2-5|15|TRBD2|TRBV7-2|many
CASSRGGGAGETQYF
TGTGCCAGCAGCCGCGGCGGGGGGGCTGGGGAGACCCAGTACTTC
>TRBJ1-5|14|-|TRBV20-1|many
CSASSQNGNQPQHF
TGCAGTGCTAGTTCCCAGAATGGCAATCAGCCCCAGCATTTT
>TRBJ2-5|13|-|TRBV27|many
CASRRTPAETQYF
TGTGCCAGCCGCCGAACCCCGGCAGAGACCCAGTACTTC
>TRBJ2-3|15|-|TRBV29-1|-
CSVDWYRASTDTQYF
TGCAGCGTTGATTGGTATCGGGCTAGCACAGATACGCAGTATTTT
>TRBJ1-5|15|-|TRBV5-1|many
CASLPPGGSNQPQHF
TGCGCCTCCCTCCCCCCTGGAGGGAGCAATCAGCCCCAGCATTTT
>TRBJ2-4|17|TRBD1|TRBV7-2|many
CASSFPIRGFNKNIQYF
TGTGCCAGCAGCTTTCCAATCAGGGGGTTTAACAAAAACATTCAGTACTTC
>TRBJ1-5|14|TRBD1|TRBV2|-
CASGDRGSNQPQHF
TGTGCCAGCGGGGACAGGGGTAGCAATCAGCCCCAGCATTTT
>TRBJ1-1|13|-|TRBV24-1|many
CATQAQGSTEAFF
TGTGCCACTCAAGCTCAGGGGAGCACTGAAGCTTTCTTT
>TRBJ1-1|12|-|TRBV6-5|-
CASSKGDRWAFF
TGTGCCAGCAGCAAGGGAGACAGGTGGGCTTTCTTT
>TRBJ1-4|14|-|TRBV12-3/TRBV12-4|many
CASSWESTAEKLFF
TGTGCCAGCAGTTGGGAGAGTACCGCAGAAAAACTGTTTTTT
>TRBJ1-1|16|-|TRBV5-6|many
CASSFFSDGRNTEAFF
TGTGCCAGCAGCTTCTTCTCGGACGGCCGGAACACTGAAGCTTTCTTT
>TRBJ1-4|15|-|TRBV6-1|-
CASSERRPTNEKLFF
TGTGCCAGCAGCGAAAGACGGCCAACTAATGAAAAACTGTTTTTT
>TRBJ2-1|15|TRBD2|TRBV27|many
CASSLQRGAGNEQFF
TGTGCCAGCAGTTTACAGCGGGGGGCGGGTAATGAGCAGTTCTTC
>TRBJ2-7|14|-|TRBV12-3/TRBV12-4|many
CASSRDFSPYEQYF
TGTGCCAGCAGTCGGGACTTTTCTCCCTACGAGCAGTACTTC
>TRBJ1-1|16|-|TRBV10-2|-
CASSGDSAELNTEAFF
TGCGCCAGCAGTGGGGACTCGGCAGAGCTTAACACTGAAGCTTTCTTT
>TRBJ2-2|17|TRBD1|TRBV20-1|many
CSARDSDRGSSTGELFF
TGCAGTGCTAGAGATTCTGACAGGGGGAGTAGCACCGGGGAGCTGTTTTTT
>TRBJ1-6|15|TRBD1|TRBV7-2|many
CASSLDRGLSSPLHF
TGTGCCAGCAGCCTAGACAGGGGGCTCTCTTCACCCCTCCACTTT
>TRBJ2-7|14|TRBD1|TRBV7-3|-
CASNRYGQGGEQYF
TGTGCCAGCAACCGGTACGGACAGGGAGGCGAGCAGTACTTC
>TRBJ2-7|13|-|TRBV11-2|few
CASSTPSPYEQYF
TGTGCCAGCAGCACCCCGTCCCCCTACGAGCAGTACTTC
>TRBJ1-1|14|TRBD1|TRBV6-1|many
CASRRDRLDTEAFF
TGTGCCAGCAGGAGGGACAGGCTGGACACTGAAGCTTTCTTT
>TRBJ2-1|18|TRBD1|TRBV11-1|many
CASSSTLPGQAPHNEQFF
TGTGCCAGCAGCTCAACACTACCGGGACAGGCGCCCCACAATGAGCAGTTCTTC
>TRBJ2-1|16|-|TRBV5-2|-
CARGPGTSGGYNEQFF
TGTGCCAGGGGCCCCGGGACTAGCGGGGGGTACAATGAGCAGTTCTTC
>TRBJ1-4|13|-|TRBV20-1|few
CSARWGGDEKLFF
TGCAGTGCTAGGTGGGGGGGGGATGAAAAACTGTTTTTT
>TRBJ2-7|12|-|TRBV29-1|many
CSVGGSTYEQYF
TGCAGCGTTGGGGGTTCTACCTACGAGCAGTACTTC
>TRBJ2-7|15|-|TRBV7-2|many
CASSLGGRKLYEQYF
TGTGCCAGCAGCTTAGGTGGCCGTAAACTCTACGAGCAGTACTTC
>TRBJ1-2|13|-|TRBV7-9|-
CASSLRQDYGYTF
TGTGCCAGCAGCTTAAGACAGGATTATGGCTACACCTTC
>TRBJ2-1|14|TRBD2|TRBV7-6|-
CASSLPSGVSEQFF
TGTGCCAGCAGCTTACCTAGCGGGGTTAGTGAGCAGTTCTTC
>TRBJ2-1|16|TRBD2|TRBV7-2|many
CASSLVPSGGYNEQFF
TGTGCCAGCAGCTTAGTCCCTAGCGGGGGTTACAATGAGCAGTTCTTC
>TRBJ2-1|16|-|TRBV4-1|many
CASSQDRAGWRDEQFF
TGCGCCAGCAGCCAAGATCGGGCAGGGTGGCGCGATGAGCAGTTCTTC
>TRBJ2-3|18|-|TRBV20-1|many
CSASPDLARASTTDTQYF
TGCAGTGCTTCTCCTGATTTAGCGAGGGCGAGCACCACAGATACGCAGTATTTT
>TRBJ2-1|14|-|TRBV7-6|-
CASSEKAGYNEQFF
TGTGCCAGCAGCGAGAAGGCGGGTTACAATGAGCAGTTCTTC
>TRBJ2-1|17|TRBD2|TRBV7-6|few
CASSLHQLAGGRNEQFF
TGTGCCAGCAGCTTGCACCAACTAGCGGGGGGGCGGAATGAGCAGTTCTTC
>TRBJ2-6|18|TRBD1|TRBV3-1|few
CTSSLGGQGLGGANVLTF
TGTACCAGCAGCTTGGGTGGACAGGGTCTAGGTGGGGCCAACGTCCTGACTTTC
>TRBJ2-5|13|-|TRBV12-3/TRBV12-4|many
CASSLAGKETQYF
TGTGCCAGCAGTTTGGCGGGTAAAGAGACCCAGTACTTC
>TRBJ1-1|14|-|TRBV19|many
CASSRETARTEAFF
TGTGCCAGTAGTCGTGAGACAGCGAGGACTGAAGCTTTCTTT
>TRBJ2-3|15|-|TRBV7-2|many
CASSLAVTGTDTQYF
TGTGCCAGCAGCTTAGCGGTGACGGGCACAGATACGCAGTATTTT
>TRBJ2-7|17|-|TRBV6-5|many
CASSYSTPSPSRNEQYF
TGTGCCAGCAGTTACTCGACGCCAAGCCCTAGCCGGAACGAGCAGTACTTC
>TRBJ1-4|14|-|TRBV12-3/TRBV12-4|many
CASSLAGSNEKLFF
TGTGCCAGCAGTTTGGCGGGGTCTAATGAAAAACTGTTTTTT
>TRBJ2-2|10|-|TRBV7-9|-
CAARDGELFF
TGTGCCGCCCGAGACGGGGAGCTGTTTTTT
>TRBJ1-1|13|-|TRBV12-3/TRBV12-4|many
CASSFAKGTEAFF
TGTGCCAGCAGTTTCGCCAAGGGCACTGAAGCTTTCTTT
>TRBJ2-7|14|TRBD1|TRBV30|many
CAWSVPDRGHEQYF
TGTGCCTGGAGTGTTCCGGACAGGGGCCACGAGCAGTACTTC